The clone carrying this T cell receptor (beta chain) was seen only a few times. No antigen is known for it. This sample was included in a study of identical twins. Findings of the study overall: Carriage of fewer insertions was seen in abundant cord blood beta clonotypes, whereas memory repertoires showed none. Part of the zero-insertion signal could reflect confounding by invariant MAIT and iNKT cells. Its conclusions, products of cross-sectional statistical analysis, did not come from following the same donors.

TCRdb re-derived calls from the 5' RACE reads in MiXCR, one entry per CDR3 protein. The repertoire includes hundreds of thousands of distinct CDR3 sequences, 9% to 15% of them detected once, and roughly 1.6% sits in the top ten. Healthy Caucasians alone served as donors. V lost 1 base and J 8 bases, leaving 10 bases between the germline ends. Germline lookup yields CDR1 KGHDR and CDR2 SFDVKD. The CDR3 consists of 14 residues. The sample was also reused in another study, on yellow fever vaccine responses in identical twins.

Material for sequencing was PBMCs. This TCR came from a woman between 18 and 29 years old in good health. This chain joins TRBV24-1 and TRBJ2-2; D unresolved. Here the CDR3 DNA reads TGTGCCACCAGTGATTTCAGAAAAGAGGGGGAGCTGTTTTTT. This sequence encodes CATSDFRKEGELFF.